Listed here are 29 T cell receptor beta chains from one sample, sequenced in a study of control samples from healthy donors and cancer patients. Method: immunoSEQ multiplex PCR; TCRdb's copy keeps in-frame clones and lacks some. The sample includes about 140,000 clones, 85% to 95% of them seen just once. Input material: blood. The source of these receptors is a man aged 40-50 years in good health.

This chain joins TRBV15 and TRBJ2-7; D is undetermined. The CDR3 loop spans 12 amino acids. The V gene's germline CDR1 is LNHNV and CDR2 YYDKDF (reference sequence). Trimming took 0 bases from V and 3 from J, leaving 3 bases between them. This CDR3 reads CATSRDFYEQYF. DNA of the CDR3: TGTGCCACCAGCAGAGATTTCTACGAGCAGTACTTC.

This rearrangement joins TRBV6-5 to TRBJ1-1; D is ambiguous. The CDR3 loop spans 16 amino acids. Germline lookup yields CDR1 MNHEY and CDR2 SVGAGI. With 2 bases removed from V and 1 base from J, the gap between germline ends came to 14 bases. The CDR3 region is CASSYAAGLTNTEAFF. CDR3 bases: TGTGCCAGCAGTTACGCGGCGGGCCTGACGAACACTGAAGCTTTCTTT.

The chain uses TRBV6-2 or TRBV6-3 and TRBJ2-1; 9 bases are a match to TRBD2. The J segment lost 12 bases and the V segment lost 1 base, leaving 4 bases of the junction unmatched. Germline V gene sequence: CDR1 MNHEY, CDR2 SVGEGT. The CDR3 is 13 amino acids. CDR3 protein: CASSYYAGGGQFF. For the CDR3, the DNA is TGTGCCAGCAGTTACTATGCGGGAGGGGGGCAGTTCTTC.

The chain has TRBV6-1 and TRBJ1-2, with D unresolved. V lost 1 base to trimming and J lost 6 bases, with 9 bases between them. Per germline, CDR1 MNHNS and CDR2 SASEGT. The CDR3 consists of 13 residues. The CDR3 loop reads CASSEVGPDGYTF. CDR3 nucleotides: TGTGCCAGCAGTGAAGTCGGACCAGATGGCTACACCTTC.

This clone is a singleton in its sample. Other DNA sequences in the same sample also yield this CDR3. This chain joins TRBV11-2 and TRBJ1-2; D is ambiguous. V lost 0 bases to trimming and J lost 3 bases, with 5 bases between them. The germline V gene encodes CDR1 SGHAT and CDR2 FQNNGV. CDR3 length equals 13 residues. The CDR3 DNA reads TGTGCCAGCAGCTTAGATCGGGACTATGGCTACACCTTC. Translating it yields CASSLDRDYGYTF.

The rearrangement links TRBV7-3 to TRBJ1-1; D is perhaps TRBD1 (5 bases). V was clipped by 1 base and J by 0 bases, with 9 bases between them. The length of the CDR3 is 15 residues. CDR1 SGHTA and CDR2 FQGTGA come from the germline V gene. As DNA, the CDR3 is TGTGCCAGCAGCTTAAATCCGGGGCTGAACACTGAAGCTTTCTTT. Its translation: CASSLNPGLNTEAFF.

The chain joins TRBV14 to TRBJ2-1; D perhaps matches TRBD2 (6 bases). Between the trimmed V and J ends, which lost 1 base and 8 bases, there was a span of 15 bases. This CDR3 comprises 15 residues. Germline V gene lookup returns CDR1 SGHDN and CDR2 FVKESK. CDR3 in DNA: TGTGCCAGCAGCCAAGTGGCTAGCGAGGAGGATGAGCAGTTCTTC. Translating gives CASSQVASEEDEQFF.

This chain connects TRBV28 to TRBJ1-4, with 7 nucleotides matching TRBD1. This CDR3 has 13 residues. With 6 bases clipped from V and 8 bases from J, the junction kept 6 bases outside the gene matches. Germline V gene sequence: CDR1 MDHEN, CDR2 SYDVKM. CDR3 nucleotide sequence: TGTGCCAGCAGGACAGGGCCGGGGGAAAAACTGTTTTTT. It specifies CASRTGPGEKLFF.

The V gene is TRBV5-5, the J gene TRBJ2-3; D uncertain. The CDR3 spans 13 residues. Germline-derived CDR1 and CDR2 are SGHKS and YYEKEE (reference sequence). Trimming left V 3 bases short and J 6 bases short, with 11 bases between. The CDR3 nucleotides are TGTGCCAGCAGCTCCGCCAGCATGGATACGCAGTATTTT. Its protein is CASSSASMDTQYF.

This sequence joins TRBV14 and TRBJ2-7, with D possibly TRBD2 on 6 matching bases. Germline V gene data show CDR1 as SGHDN and CDR2 as FVKESK. V was shortened by 4 bases and J by 0 bases, with 16 bases between the two germline ends. This CDR3 has 16 residues. This CDR3 reads CASSPRRAFSSYEQYF. The CDR3 coding sequence is TGTGCCAGCAGCCCTAGGAGGGCCTTTAGCTCCTACGAGCAGTACTTC.

This rearrangement joins TRBV3-1 (or the pseudogene TRBV3-2) to TRBJ1-2, with D possibly TRBD1 on 6 matching bases. V lost 4 bases and J 4 bases, leaving 10 bases between the germline ends. The CDR3 has 13 amino acids. The germline CDR1 and CDR2 sequences are LGHDT and YNNKEL (reference sequence). CDR3 sequence reads: CASSRPDSYGYTF. CDR3 DNA sequence: TGTGCCAGCAGCCGCCCGGACAGCTATGGCTACACCTTC.

This chain connects TRBV28 to TRBJ2-7; 7 nucleotides agree with TRBD2. There are 19 residues in the CDR3. In germline, CDR1 is MDHEN, CDR2 SYDVKM. Losses at the gene ends were 4 bases for V and 2 bases for J; bases not matched to a gene: 20. The CDR3 bases are TGTGCCAGCAGTTCAAGGTATAGGGAGGGACCCACCATGCCCTACGAGCAGTACTTC. Encoded protein: CASSSRYREGPTMPYEQYF. Looking up the rest from reference TRBV28 and TRBJ2-7 gives the full variable domain: DVKVTQSSRYLVKRTGEKVFLECVQDMDHENMFWYRQDPGLGLRLIYFSYDVKMKEKGDIPEGYSVSREKKERFSLILESASTNQTSMYLCASSSRYREGPTMPYEQYFGPGTRLTVT.

Details on this clone: In the same sample, other DNA sequences code for this CDR3. CDR3 nucleotide sequence: TGTGCCAGCAGCTTAGAGGGACAGGCGAACACTGAAGCTTTCTTT. Translating gives CASSLEGQANTEAFF. The chain couples TRBV7-2 to TRBJ1-1; 8 bases match TRBD1. Germline CDR1 and CDR2: SGHTA and FQGNSA. V gave up 1 base and J gave up 1 base; unmatched junction bases: 2. CDR3 length: 15 amino acids.

The chain joins TRBV9 to TRBJ2-1; D remains ambiguous. The V and J ends lost 0 bases and 6 bases respectively, with 4 bases between them. CDR3 length equals 12 residues. Germline V lookup: CDR1 SGDLS, CDR2 YYNGEE. The chain's CDR3 is CASSVAGNEQFF. The CDR3 DNA follows: TGTGCCAGCAGCGTAGCCGGCAATGAGCAGTTCTTC.

This clone has only one observation. V and J are TRBV12-3 or TRBV12-4 and TRBJ1-1; D gene unclear. V lost 2 bases and J lost 6, with 10 bases in between. The CDR3 consists of 13 residues. The CDR3 coding sequence is TGTGCCAGCAGTTTATGGCAGGACCCTGAAGCTTTCTTT. Its protein product is CASSLWQDPEAFF.

A single count supports this clone. The CDR3 sequence is CASSLPSWDREGEETQYF. Written as DNA, the CDR3 is TGTGCCAGCAGCTTGCCCTCTTGGGACAGGGAGGGTGAAGAGACCCAGTACTTC. This chain connects TRBV5-6 to TRBJ2-5; the match to TRBD1 covers 9 bases. V gave up 1 base and J gave up 3 bases; unmatched junction bases: 13. Looked up from germline, CDR1 is SGHDT and CDR2 is YYEEEE. The CDR3 spans 18 residues.

The chain links TRBV6-2 or TRBV6-3 to TRBJ2-2; D could derive from TRBD1 or TRBD2 (5 bases each). Germline CDR1 MNHEY, CDR2 SVGEGT. This CDR3 contains 16 residues. Trimming removed 4 bases from V and 1 base from J, with 13 bases in between. In DNA, the CDR3 is TGTGCCAGCAGTTCGTACACGGGACGGAACACCGGGGAGCTGTTTTTT. Amino acid sequence: CASSSYTGRNTGELFF.

The genes are TRBV9 and TRBJ2-1, with TRBD1 matching 7 bases. The V gene end was trimmed by 0 bases and the J gene end by 6 bases; junction bases not matched to a gene: 6. This CDR3 contains 15 residues. Germline V gene lookup returns CDR1 SGDLS and CDR2 YYNGEE. CDR3 region: CASSVDQGVINEQFF. CDR3 DNA: TGTGCCAGCAGCGTAGACCAGGGGGTGATCAATGAGCAGTTCTTC.

This chain connects TRBV6-1 to TRBJ2-3; D remains ambiguous. Germline CDR1 MNHNS, CDR2 SASEGT. The CDR3 is made up of 14 amino acids. Trimming cost V 2 bases and J 1 base, with 7 bases left between them. Here the CDR3 DNA reads TGTGCCAGCAGTGAAAGGACGGGCACAGATACGCAGTATTTT. It yields the protein CASSERTGTDTQYF.

V usage is TRBV27 and J usage is TRBJ2-3; D perhaps matches TRBD2 (6 bases). The V end was cut by 6 bases, the J end by 9 bases, with 16 bases between. The germline V gene has CDR1 MNHEY and CDR2 SMNVEV (reference sequence). The CDR3 is 13 residues long. This chain's CDR3 is CASRAGPPGTQYF. The CDR3 DNA reads TGTGCCAGCAGGGCGGGGCCCCCAGGGACGCAGTATTTT.

The chain recombines TRBV6-2 or TRBV6-3 with TRBJ2-2, with unresolved D. Germline loops: CDR1 MNHEY, CDR2 SVGEGT. This CDR3 contains 17 residues. Between the trimmed V and J ends, which lost 4 bases and 3 bases, there was a span of 18 bases. Here the CDR3 reads CASSSLDSTTYTGELFF. For the CDR3, the DNA is TGTGCCAGCAGTTCTTTAGACTCGACCACCTACACCGGGGAGCTGTTTTTT.

V and J are TRBV5-6 and TRBJ1-1, with 7 bases lining up with TRBD1. With V trimmed by 2 bases and J by 1 base, 2 bases remained unmatched. The length of the CDR3 is 14 residues. In germline, CDR1 is SGHDT, CDR2 YYEEEE. The CDR3 bases are TGTGCCAGCAGCTTCGGGACAGAGAACACTGAAGCTTTCTTT. It codes for CASSFGTENTEAFF. The variable domain in full, with the rest retrieved from reference TRBV5-6 and TRBJ1-1, is DAGVTQSPTHLIKTRGQQVTLRCSPKSGHDTVSWYQQALGQGPQFIFQYYEEEERQRGNFPDRFSGHQFPNYSSELNVNALLLGDSALYLCASSFGTENTEAFFGQGTRLTVV.

The V call is TRBV29-1, the J call TRBJ2-6, with D unresolved. Germline assignment: CDR1 SQVTM and CDR2 ANQGSEA. This CDR3 is built from 12 residues. Trimming removed 7 bases at V and 1 base at J, with 5 bases between. This CDR3 is CSAESGANVLTF. The CDR3 nucleotides are TGCAGCGCCGAGTCTGGGGCCAACGTCCTGACTTTC.

This clone was counted only a few times. The chain links TRBV2 to TRBJ2-1, with a weak D call TRBD2 (7 bases). This CDR3 has 16 amino acids. Trimming took 0 bases from V and 4 from J, leaving 13 bases between them. Per the germline V gene, CDR1 is SNHLY and CDR2 is FYNNEI. The CDR3 nucleotides read TGTGCCAGCAGTGAAGCGAAGGGAGGGGGGTACAATGAGCAGTTCTTC. This sequence encodes CASSEAKGGGYNEQFF.

The chain uses TRBV12-3 or TRBV12-4 and TRBJ1-5; no definite D call. The CDR3 sequence is 13 residues long. Trimming removed 5 bases at V and 6 bases at J, with 11 bases between. For the CDR3, the DNA is TGTGCCAGCAGTGAGCAGGAGGGTCAGCCCCAGCATTTT. It encodes CASSEQEGQPQHF.

This chain joins TRBV6-6 and TRBJ1-3; possible D gene TRBD1, 6 bases. Trimming removed 4 bases at V and 4 bases at J, with 14 bases between. Germline V gives CDR1 MNHNY, CDR2 SVGAGI (reference sequence). This CDR3 is 15 amino acids long. The CDR3: CASSSTQGSGNTIYF. For the CDR3, the DNA is TGTGCCAGCAGTTCCACACAGGGTTCCGGAAACACCATATATTTT.

In its sample, this clone was seen a few times. This chain connects TRBV7-9 to TRBJ1-6; TRBD1 agrees at 9 bases. With 3 bases clipped from V and 7 bases from J, the junction kept 4 bases outside the gene matches. Germline V gene sequence: CDR1 SEHNR, CDR2 FQNEAQ (reference sequence). There are 15 residues in the CDR3. CDR3 nucleotide sequence: TGTGCCAGCAGCTTCGGGGGACAGGGAAATTCACCCCTCCACTTT. Encoded protein: CASSFGGQGNSPLHF.

This chain links TRBV5-6 with TRBJ2-7; 11 bases line up with TRBD2. The CDR3 is 15 amino acids. Trimming removed 5 bases from V and 0 bases from J; junction bases left unmatched: 4. Germline assignment: CDR1 SGHDT and CDR2 YYEEEE. For the CDR3, the DNA is TGTGCCAGCAGTGGGACTAGCGGTACCTCCTACGAGCAGTACTTC. It yields the protein CASSGTSGTSYEQYF. Complete variable domain (other parts from reference TRBV5-6 and TRBJ2-7): DAGVTQSPTHLIKTRGQQVTLRCSPKSGHDTVSWYQQALGQGPQFIFQYYEEEERQRGNFPDRFSGHQFPNYSSELNVNALLLGDSALYLCASSGTSGTSYEQYFGPGTRLTVT.

J is TRBJ2-5 and V is TRBV29-1; D is unclear. This CDR3 comprises 13 residues. Germline-derived CDR1 and CDR2 are SQVTM and ANQGSEA. The V gene lost 4 bases and the J gene lost 2 bases, with 11 bases spanning the gap. This CDR3 reads CSVGDAGQETQYF. The CDR3 DNA sequence: TGCAGCGTTGGGGATGCCGGACAAGAGACCCAGTACTTC.